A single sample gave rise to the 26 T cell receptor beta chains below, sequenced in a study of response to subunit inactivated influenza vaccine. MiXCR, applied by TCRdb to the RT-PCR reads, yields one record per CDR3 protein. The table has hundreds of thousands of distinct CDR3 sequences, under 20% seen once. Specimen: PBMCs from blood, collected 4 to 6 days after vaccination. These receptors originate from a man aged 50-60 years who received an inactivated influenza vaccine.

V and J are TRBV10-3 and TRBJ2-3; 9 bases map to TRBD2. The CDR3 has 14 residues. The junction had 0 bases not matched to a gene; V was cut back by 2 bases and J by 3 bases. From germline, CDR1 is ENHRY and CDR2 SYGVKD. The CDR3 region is CAISELAGTDTQYF. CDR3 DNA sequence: TGTGCCATCAGTGAGCTAGCGGGAACAGATACGCAGTATTTT.

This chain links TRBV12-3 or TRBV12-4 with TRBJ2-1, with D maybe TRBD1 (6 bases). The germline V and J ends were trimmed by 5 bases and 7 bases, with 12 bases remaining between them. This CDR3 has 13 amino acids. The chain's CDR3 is CASSPTGLNEQFF. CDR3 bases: TGTGCCAGCAGTCCCACAGGGTTGAATGAGCAGTTCTTC.

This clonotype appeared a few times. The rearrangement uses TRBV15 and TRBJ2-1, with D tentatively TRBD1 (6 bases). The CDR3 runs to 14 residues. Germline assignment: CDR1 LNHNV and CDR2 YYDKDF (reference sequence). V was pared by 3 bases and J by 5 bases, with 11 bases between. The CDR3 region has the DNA TGTGCCACCAGCAGGGTGGACAGAGACAATGAGCAGTTCTTC. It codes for CATSRVDRDNEQFF.

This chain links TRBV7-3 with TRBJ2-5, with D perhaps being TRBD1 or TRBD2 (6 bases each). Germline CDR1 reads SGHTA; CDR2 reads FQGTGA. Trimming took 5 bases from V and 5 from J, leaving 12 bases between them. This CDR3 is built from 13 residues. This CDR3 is CASSMLGGETQYF. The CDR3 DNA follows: TGTGCCAGCAGCATGCTAGGGGGGGAGACCCAGTACTTC.

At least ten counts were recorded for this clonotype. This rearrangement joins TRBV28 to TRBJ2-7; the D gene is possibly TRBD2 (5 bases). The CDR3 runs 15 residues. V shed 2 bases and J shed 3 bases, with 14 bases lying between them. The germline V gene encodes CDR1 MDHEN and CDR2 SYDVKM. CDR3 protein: CASSLVKRLYYEQYF. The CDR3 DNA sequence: TGTGCCAGCAGTTTAGTGAAGCGGTTATACTACGAGCAGTACTTC.

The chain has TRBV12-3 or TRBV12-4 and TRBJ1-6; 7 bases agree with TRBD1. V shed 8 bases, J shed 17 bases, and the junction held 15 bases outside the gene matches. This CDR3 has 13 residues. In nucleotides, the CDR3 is TGTGCCAGCGGAACCACAGGGGCTTATTATTTCCACTTT. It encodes CASGTTGAYYFHF.

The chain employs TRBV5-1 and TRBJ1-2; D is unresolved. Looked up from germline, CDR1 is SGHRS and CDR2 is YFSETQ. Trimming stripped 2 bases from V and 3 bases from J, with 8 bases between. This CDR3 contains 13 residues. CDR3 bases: TGCGCCAGCAGCTTACACGGGGACTATGGCTACACCTTC. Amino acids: CASSLHGDYGYTF.

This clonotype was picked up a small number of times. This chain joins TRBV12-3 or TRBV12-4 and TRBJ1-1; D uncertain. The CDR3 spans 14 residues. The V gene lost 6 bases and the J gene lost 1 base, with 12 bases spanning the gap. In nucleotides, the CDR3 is TGTGCCAGCAGGCCCGCGTCGTGGAACACTGAAGCTTTCTTT. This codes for CASRPASWNTEAFF.

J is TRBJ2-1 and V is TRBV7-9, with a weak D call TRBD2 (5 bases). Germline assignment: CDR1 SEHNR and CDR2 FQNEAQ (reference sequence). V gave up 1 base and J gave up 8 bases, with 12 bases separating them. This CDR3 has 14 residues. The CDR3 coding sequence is TGTGCCAGCAGCTTAGTTGGACTCAAGCATGAGCAGTTCTTC. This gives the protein CASSLVGLKHEQFF.

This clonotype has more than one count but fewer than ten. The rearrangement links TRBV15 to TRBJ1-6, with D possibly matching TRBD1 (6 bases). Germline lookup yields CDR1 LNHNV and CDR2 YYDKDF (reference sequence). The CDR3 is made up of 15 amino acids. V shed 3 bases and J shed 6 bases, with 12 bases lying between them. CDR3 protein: CATSSDRSANSPLHF. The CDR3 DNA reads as TGTGCCACCAGCAGCGACAGGTCGGCTAATTCACCCCTCCACTTT.

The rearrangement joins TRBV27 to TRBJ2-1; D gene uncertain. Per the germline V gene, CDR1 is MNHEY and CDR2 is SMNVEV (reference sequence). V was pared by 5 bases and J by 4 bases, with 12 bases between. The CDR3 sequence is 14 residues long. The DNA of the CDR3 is TGTGCCAGCAGTCCCCTTATAAGATACAATGAGCAGTTCTTC. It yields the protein CASSPLIRYNEQFF.

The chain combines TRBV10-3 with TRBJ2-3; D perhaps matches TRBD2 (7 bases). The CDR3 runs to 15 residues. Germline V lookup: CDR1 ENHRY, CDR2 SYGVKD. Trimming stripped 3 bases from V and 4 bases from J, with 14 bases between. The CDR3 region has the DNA TGTGCCATCAGTGAACGCGGGGGCTTGGCAGATACGCAGTATTTT. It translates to CAISERGGLADTQYF.

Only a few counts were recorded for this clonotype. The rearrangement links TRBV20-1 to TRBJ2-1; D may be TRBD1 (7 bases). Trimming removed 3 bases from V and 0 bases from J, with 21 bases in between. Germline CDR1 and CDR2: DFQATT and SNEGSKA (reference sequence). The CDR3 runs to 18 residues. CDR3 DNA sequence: TGCAGTGCTAGGGAGGGTCCTGACAGGGCTAGCTCCTACAATGAGCAGTTCTTC. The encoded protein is CSAREGPDRASSYNEQFF.

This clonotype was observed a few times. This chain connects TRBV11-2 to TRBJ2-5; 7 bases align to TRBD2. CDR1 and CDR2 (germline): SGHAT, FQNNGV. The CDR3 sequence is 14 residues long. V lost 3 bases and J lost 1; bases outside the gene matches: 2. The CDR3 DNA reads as TGTGCCAGCAGCTTCGCGGGGGTCCAAGAGACCCAGTACTTC. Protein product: CASSFAGVQETQYF.

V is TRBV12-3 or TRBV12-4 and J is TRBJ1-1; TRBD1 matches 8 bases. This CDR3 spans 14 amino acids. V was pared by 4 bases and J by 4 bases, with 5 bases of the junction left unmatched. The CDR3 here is CASSYETGVTEAFF. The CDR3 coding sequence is TGTGCCAGCAGTTATGAGACAGGGGTCACTGAAGCTTTCTTT.

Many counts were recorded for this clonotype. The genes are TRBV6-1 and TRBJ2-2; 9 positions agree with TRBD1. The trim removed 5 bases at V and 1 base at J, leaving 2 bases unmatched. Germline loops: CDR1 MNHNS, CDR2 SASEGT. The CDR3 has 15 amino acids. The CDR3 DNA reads TGTGCCAGCAGTCGGGACAGGGAGAACACCGGGGAGCTGTTTTTT. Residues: CASSRDRENTGELFF.

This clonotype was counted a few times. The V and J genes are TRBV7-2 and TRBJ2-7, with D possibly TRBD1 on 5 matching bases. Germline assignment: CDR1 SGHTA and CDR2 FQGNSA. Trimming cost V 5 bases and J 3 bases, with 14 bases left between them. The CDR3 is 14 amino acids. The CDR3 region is CASSPRYGHYEQYF. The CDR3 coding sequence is TGTGCCAGCAGCCCGAGGTACGGACACTACGAGCAGTACTTC.

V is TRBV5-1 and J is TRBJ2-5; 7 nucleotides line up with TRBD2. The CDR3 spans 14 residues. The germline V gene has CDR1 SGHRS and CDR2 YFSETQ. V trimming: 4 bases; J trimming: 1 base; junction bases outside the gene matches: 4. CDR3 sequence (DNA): TGCGCCAGCAGCGCGGGACTACCCCAAGAGACCCAGTACTTC. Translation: CASSAGLPQETQYF.

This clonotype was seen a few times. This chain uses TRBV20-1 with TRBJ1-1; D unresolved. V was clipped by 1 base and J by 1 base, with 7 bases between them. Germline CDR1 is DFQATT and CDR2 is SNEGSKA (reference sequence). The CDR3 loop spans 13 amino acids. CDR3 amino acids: CSARAQPNTEAFF. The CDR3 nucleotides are TGCAGTGCTAGAGCACAGCCGAACACTGAAGCTTTCTTT.

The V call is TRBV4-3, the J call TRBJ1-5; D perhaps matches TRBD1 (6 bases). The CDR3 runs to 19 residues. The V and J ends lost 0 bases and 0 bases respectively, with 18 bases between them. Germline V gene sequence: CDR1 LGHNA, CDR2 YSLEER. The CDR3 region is CASSQEIGRGVYSNQPQHF. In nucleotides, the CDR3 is TGCGCCAGCAGCCAAGAAATCGGCAGGGGAGTTTATAGCAATCAGCCCCAGCATTTT.

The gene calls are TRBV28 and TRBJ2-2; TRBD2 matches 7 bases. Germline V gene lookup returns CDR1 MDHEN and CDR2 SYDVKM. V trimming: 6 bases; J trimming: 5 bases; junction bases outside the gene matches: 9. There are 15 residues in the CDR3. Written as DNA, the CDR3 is TGTGCCAGCAGGATCGGGGGGATAGGAACCGGGGAGCTGTTTTTT. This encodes CASRIGGIGTGELFF.

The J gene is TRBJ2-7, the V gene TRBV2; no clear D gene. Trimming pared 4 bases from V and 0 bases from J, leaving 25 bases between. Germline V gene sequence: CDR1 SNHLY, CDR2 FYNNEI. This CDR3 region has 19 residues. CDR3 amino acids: CASSGTGSRHLRASYEQYF. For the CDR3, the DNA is TGTGCCAGCAGTGGTACGGGTTCCCGCCATTTGCGTGCCTCCTACGAGCAGTACTTC.

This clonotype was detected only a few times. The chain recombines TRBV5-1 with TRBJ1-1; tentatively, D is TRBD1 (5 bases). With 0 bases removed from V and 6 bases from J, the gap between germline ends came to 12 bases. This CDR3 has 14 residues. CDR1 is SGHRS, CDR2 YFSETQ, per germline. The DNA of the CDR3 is TGCGCCAGCAGCTTGGCCCGGGGACCGGCTGAAGCTTTCTTT. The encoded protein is CASSLARGPAEAFF.

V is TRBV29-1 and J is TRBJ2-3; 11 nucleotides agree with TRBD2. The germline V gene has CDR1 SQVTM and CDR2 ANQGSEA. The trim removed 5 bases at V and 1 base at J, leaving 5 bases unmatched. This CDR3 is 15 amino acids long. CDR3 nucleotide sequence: TGCAGCGTTTCCGGACTAGCGGGTGGCACAGATACGCAGTATTTT. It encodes CSVSGLAGGTDTQYF.

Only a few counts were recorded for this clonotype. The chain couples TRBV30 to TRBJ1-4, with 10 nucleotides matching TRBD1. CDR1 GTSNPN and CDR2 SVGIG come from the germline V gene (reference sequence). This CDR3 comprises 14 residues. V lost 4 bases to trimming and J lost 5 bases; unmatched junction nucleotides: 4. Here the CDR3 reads CAWTTDRGNEKLFF. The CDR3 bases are TGTGCCTGGACCACGGACAGGGGGAATGAAAAACTGTTTTTT.

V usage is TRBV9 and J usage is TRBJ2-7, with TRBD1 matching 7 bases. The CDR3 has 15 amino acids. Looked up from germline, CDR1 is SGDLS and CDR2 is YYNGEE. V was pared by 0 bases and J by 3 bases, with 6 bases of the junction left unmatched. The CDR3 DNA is TGTGCCAGCAGCGTAGCTGGCGACAGGGACTACGAGCAGTACTTC. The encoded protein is CASSVAGDRDYEQYF.